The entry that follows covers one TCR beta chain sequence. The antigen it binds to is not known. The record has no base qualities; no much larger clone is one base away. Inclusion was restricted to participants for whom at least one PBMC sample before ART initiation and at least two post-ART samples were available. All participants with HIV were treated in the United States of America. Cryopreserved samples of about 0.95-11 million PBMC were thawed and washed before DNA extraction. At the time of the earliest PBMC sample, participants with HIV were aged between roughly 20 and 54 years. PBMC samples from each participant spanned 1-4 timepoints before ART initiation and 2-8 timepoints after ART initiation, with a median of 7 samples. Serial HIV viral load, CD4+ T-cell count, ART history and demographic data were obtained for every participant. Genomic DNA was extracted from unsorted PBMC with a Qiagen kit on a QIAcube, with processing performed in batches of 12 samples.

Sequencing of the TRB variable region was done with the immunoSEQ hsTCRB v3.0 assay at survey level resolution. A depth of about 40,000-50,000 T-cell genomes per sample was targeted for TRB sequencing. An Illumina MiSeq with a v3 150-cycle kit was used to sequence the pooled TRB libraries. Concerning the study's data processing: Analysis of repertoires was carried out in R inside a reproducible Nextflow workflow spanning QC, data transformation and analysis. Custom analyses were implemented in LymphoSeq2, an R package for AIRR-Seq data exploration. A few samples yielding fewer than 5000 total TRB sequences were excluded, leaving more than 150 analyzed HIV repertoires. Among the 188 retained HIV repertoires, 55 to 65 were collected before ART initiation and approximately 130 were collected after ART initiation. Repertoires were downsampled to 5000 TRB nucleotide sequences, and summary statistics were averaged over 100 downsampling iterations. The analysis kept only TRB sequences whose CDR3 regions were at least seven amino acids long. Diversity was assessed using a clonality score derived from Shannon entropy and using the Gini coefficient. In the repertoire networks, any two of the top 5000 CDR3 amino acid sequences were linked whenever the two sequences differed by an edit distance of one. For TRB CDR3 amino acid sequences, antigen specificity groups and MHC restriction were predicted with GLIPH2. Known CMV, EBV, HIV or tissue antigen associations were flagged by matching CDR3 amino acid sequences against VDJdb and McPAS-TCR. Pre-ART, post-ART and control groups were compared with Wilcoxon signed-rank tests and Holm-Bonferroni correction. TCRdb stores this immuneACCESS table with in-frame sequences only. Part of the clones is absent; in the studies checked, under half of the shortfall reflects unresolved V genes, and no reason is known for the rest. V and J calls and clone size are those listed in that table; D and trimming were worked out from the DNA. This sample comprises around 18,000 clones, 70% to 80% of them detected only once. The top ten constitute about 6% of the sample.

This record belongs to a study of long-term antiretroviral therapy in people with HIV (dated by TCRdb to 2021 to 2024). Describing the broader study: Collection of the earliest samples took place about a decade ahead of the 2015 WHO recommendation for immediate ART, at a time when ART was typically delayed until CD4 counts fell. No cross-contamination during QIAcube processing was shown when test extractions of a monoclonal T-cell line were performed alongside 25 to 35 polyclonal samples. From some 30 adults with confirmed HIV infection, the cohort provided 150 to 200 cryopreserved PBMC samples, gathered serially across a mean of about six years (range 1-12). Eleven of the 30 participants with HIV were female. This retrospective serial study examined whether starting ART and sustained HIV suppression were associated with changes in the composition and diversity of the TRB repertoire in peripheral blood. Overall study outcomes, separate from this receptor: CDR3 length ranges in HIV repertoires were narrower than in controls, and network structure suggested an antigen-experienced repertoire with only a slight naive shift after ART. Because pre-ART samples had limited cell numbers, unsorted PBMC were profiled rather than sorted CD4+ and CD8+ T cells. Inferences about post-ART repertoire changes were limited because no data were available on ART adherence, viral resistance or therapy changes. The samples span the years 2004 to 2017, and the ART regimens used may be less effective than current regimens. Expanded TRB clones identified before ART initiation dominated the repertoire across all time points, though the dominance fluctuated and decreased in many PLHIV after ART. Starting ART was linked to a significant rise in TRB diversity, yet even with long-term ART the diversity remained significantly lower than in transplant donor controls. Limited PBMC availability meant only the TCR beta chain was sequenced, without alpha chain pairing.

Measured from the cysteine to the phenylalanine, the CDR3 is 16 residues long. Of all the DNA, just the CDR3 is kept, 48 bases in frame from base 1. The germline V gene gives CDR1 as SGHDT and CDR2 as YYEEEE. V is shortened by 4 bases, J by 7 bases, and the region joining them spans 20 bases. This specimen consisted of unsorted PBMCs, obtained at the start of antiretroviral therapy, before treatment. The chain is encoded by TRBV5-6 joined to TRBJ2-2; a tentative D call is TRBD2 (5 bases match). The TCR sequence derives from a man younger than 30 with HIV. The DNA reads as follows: TGTGCCAGCAGCGTCCGGACGGGGTGGACCGGCGGGGAGCTGTTTTTT. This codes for CASSVRTGWTGGELFF.